This T cell receptor beta chain was profiled in a study of shared clonotypes between healthy human individuals. TCRdb's copy holds only in-frame clones and misses some; the assay was immunoSEQ multiplex PCR. The sample holds approximately 530,000 clones; approximately 94% are singletons and the top ten take 0.064%. About this clone itself: At one of its ends the junction is not consistent with the germline gene, which may arise from a read error.

The receptor was isolated from a woman aged 30 to 39 in good health. The specimen was naive CD4+ T cells sorted from blood. Noted subset: CD45RA+ positively selected.

As DNA, the CDR3 is TGTGCCAGCAGCCTAGCCGGGGGTTGGGTGGAGACCCAGTACTTC. Its protein product is CASSLAGGWVETQYF. This rearrangement joins TRBV7-8 to TRBJ2-5; weak D call: TRBD2 (6 bases). Germline V gene data show CDR1 as SGHVS and CDR2 as FQNEAQ. The CDR3 runs 15 residues.